This TCR beta chain is drawn from a study of PD-1 blockade in classical Hodgkin lymphoma. This CDR3 contains 12 residues. V was trimmed by 1 base and J by 7 bases, leaving 7 bases between them. Germline V CDR1 and CDR2: LNHDA, SQIVND (reference sequence). Repertoires were generated with immunoSEQ multiplex PCR, while TCRdb's copy carries only in-frame clones and drops some. The repertoire holds fewer than 45,000 clones, with 70% to 90% as singletons. Study observations and caveats: The authors excluded patients who started nivolumab under 1 year after ASCT.

Every patient was affected by relapse after autologous stem cell transplantation, while exposure to brentuximab vedotin was not uniform. A word on this clone: Its target is unknown.

This receptor was taken from a human donor with classical Hodgkin lymphoma. Sequenced material: peripheral blood mononuclear cells (PBMCs), taken before the second cycle of nivolumab. V and J are TRBV19 and TRBJ1-1; tentative D call: TRBD1 (5 bases). CDR3 sequence reads: CASSIGQLEAFF. CDR3 nucleotides: TGTGCCAGTAGTATAGGACAGCTTGAAGCTTTCTTT.